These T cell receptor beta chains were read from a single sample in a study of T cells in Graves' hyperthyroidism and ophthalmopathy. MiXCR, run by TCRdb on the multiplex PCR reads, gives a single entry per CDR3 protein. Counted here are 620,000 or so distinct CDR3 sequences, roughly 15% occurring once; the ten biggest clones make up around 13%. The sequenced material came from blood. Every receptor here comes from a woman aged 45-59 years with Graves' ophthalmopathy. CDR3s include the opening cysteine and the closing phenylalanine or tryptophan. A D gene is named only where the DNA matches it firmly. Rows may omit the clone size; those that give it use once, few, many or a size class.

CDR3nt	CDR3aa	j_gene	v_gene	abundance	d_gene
TGCGCCAGCAGCTCCGCAGGGACCCCGAGTGAAAAACTGTTTTTT	CASSSAGTPSEKLFF	TRBJ1-4	TRBV5-1	many	NA
TGTGCCAGCAGCCCGACAGGGAGCTGGGACTACGAGCAGTACTTC	CASSPTGSWDYEQYF	TRBJ2-7	TRBV7-2	many	TRBD1
TGCGCCAGCAGCCCCGAACCAGCGGGATCCGGGTTGAATGAGCAGTTCTTC	CASSPEPAGSGLNEQFF	TRBJ2-1	TRBV5-1	NA	TRBD2
TGTGCCACCAGCAGAGATGTAGACAATGAGCAGTTCTTC	CATSRDVDNEQFF	TRBJ2-1	TRBV15	NA	NA
TGTGCCAGCAGTTATTTTAGCGCAAGCAATCAGCCCCAGCATTTT	CASSYFSASNQPQHF	TRBJ1-5	TRBV6-5	NA	NA
TGTGCCAGCAGTTACGCCAGAGGACAGGTTGGCTATGGCTACACCTTC	CASSYARGQVGYGYTF	TRBJ1-2	TRBV6-2/TRBV6-3	few	TRBD1
TGTGCCAGCAGTTACATACGGACAGGGGGGTCTAGAGGCTACACCTTC	CASSYIRTGGSRGYTF	TRBJ1-2	TRBV6-5	many	TRBD1
TGTGCCAGCAGTTACCGGACTAGCGGGGGCTACGAGCAGTACTTC	CASSYRTSGGYEQYF	TRBJ2-7	TRBV6-2/TRBV6-3	many	TRBD2
TGTGCCAGCAGCCAAGATGGCTACAATAACTACGAGCAGTACTTC	CASSQDGYNNYEQYF	TRBJ2-7	TRBV3-1	many	NA
TGTGCCAGCAGCCGAGGGACTAGTACTCTCCACGAGCAGTACTTC	CASSRGTSTLHEQYF	TRBJ2-7	TRBV9	few	TRBD2
TGTGCCACCAGTGAAGATATGGGCAGGGGTAAAAGCTCCTACAATGAGCAGTTCTTC	CATSEDMGRGKSSYNEQFF	TRBJ2-1	TRBV24-1	many	NA
TGTGCCAGCAGCACGTCTAGCGGCCCCGGCTCCTACAATGAGCAGTTCTTC	CASSTSSGPGSYNEQFF	TRBJ2-1	TRBV5-4	NA	TRBD2
TGTGCCTGGGGGGACAGGGGGCTTAGTGAGCAGTTCTTC	CAWGDRGLSEQFF	TRBJ2-1	TRBV12-3/TRBV12-4	few	TRBD1